This TCR beta chain was retrieved from a study of CD8+ T cells in alopecia areata. cDNA serving as the sequencing template came from extracted, reverse transcribed RNA. This table comes from immunoSEQ multiplex PCR, and its TCRdb copy is limited to in-frame clones, with some not included. Among some 95,000 clones listed, roughly 42% were seen once. The CDR3 extends over 15 amino acids. V shed 3 bases and J 2 bases; nucleotides not matched to a gene: 9. The germline V gene has CDR1 SQVTM and CDR2 ANQGSEA. The chain combines TRBV29-1 with TRBJ2-7; 8 positions agree with TRBD1. Sequencing input: CD4+ T cells sorted from blood. The TCR originated in a human donor with alopecia areata. The chain's CDR3 is CSVDGTGGRTYEQYF. Written as DNA, the CDR3 is TGCAGCGTTGATGGAACAGGGGGTAGGACCTACGAGCAGTACTTC.